Below, 14 T cell receptor beta chains from the same sample are listed, as sequenced in a study of shared clonotypes between healthy human individuals. Sequencing used immunoSEQ multiplex PCR; TCRdb keeps in-frame clones, though not all of them. Of around 1.9 million clones listed, 93% are singletons. CD8 cells classed as naive were CD45RO-negative and positively selected for CCR7, excluding terminally differentiated effector memory CD45RA+ cells. Material: naive CD8+ T cells from PBMCs. The receptors come from a man aged 18 to 29 in good health. Some clones in this sample may be carry-over from other donors' samples.

This sequence joins TRBV9 and TRBJ2-2; D unclear. The CDR3 consists of 14 residues. Looked up from germline, CDR1 is SGDLS and CDR2 is YYNGEE. V lost 0 bases and J 8 bases, leaving 11 bases between the germline ends. The CDR3 DNA reads TGTGCCAGCAGCGTAGAGATAGCTTCTGGGGAGCTGTTTTTT. This sequence encodes CASSVEIASGELFF.

This chain joins TRBV9 and TRBJ1-1; D gene uncertain. Germline lookup yields CDR1 SGDLS and CDR2 YYNGEE. The CDR3 covers 12 residues. V was pared by 4 bases and J by 1 base, with 5 bases between. CDR3 DNA sequence: TGTGCCAGCAGCCGGTCGAACACTGAAGCTTTCTTT. Amino acid sequence: CASSRSNTEAFF.

The chain is built from TRBV12-5 and TRBJ2-1; TRBD2 matches at 10 bases. The germline CDR1 and CDR2 sequences are LGHNT and FRNRAP. CDR3 length equals 17 residues. The ends lost 0 bases at V and 9 bases at J; junction bases unmatched: 11. The CDR3 sequence is CASGLVPLAGEASEQFF. CDR3 bases: TGTGCTAGTGGTTTGGTCCCCCTAGCGGGAGAGGCAAGTGAGCAGTTCTTC.

The chain joins TRBV2 to TRBJ2-1; D remains unclear. Looked up from germline, CDR1 is SNHLY and CDR2 is FYNNEI. The CDR3 loop spans 12 amino acids. With 4 bases removed from V and 8 bases from J, the gap between germline ends came to 9 bases. The CDR3 reads CASSGRAYEQFF. CDR3 sequence (DNA): TGTGCCAGCAGTGGTAGGGCCTATGAGCAGTTCTTC.

V gene TRBV27 combines with J gene TRBJ2-1; D gene uncertain. Germline assignment: CDR1 MNHEY and CDR2 SMNVEV (reference sequence). The CDR3 totals 12 residues. Trimming pared 4 bases from V and 8 bases from J, leaving 9 bases between. CDR3 nucleotides: TGTGCCAGCAGTTCGTTAGCAGATGAGCAGTTCTTC. This encodes CASSSLADEQFF.

V usage is TRBV29-1 and J usage is TRBJ1-2; TRBD1 matches at 7 bases. Trimming at V came to 5 bases and at J to 7 bases, leaving 7 bases not matched to a gene. CDR1 is SQVTM and CDR2 is ANQGSEA in the germline V gene. The CDR3 length is 12 residues. CDR3 DNA sequence: TGCAGCGTTTACGAGGGGGCCGGTGGCTACACCTTC. Translation gives CSVYEGAGGYTF.

This chain joins TRBV9 and TRBJ2-2; 9 bases are a match to TRBD2. This CDR3 region has 17 residues. The trim removed 0 bases at V and 4 bases at J, leaving 7 bases unmatched. CDR1 and CDR2 from the germline V gene are SGDLS and YYNGEE. The CDR3 loop is CASSVVSSGTRTGELFF. The CDR3, as DNA: TGTGCCAGCAGCGTAGTTTCTAGCGGGACGCGCACCGGGGAGCTGTTTTTT.

This clone was seen more than once but under ten times. The chain carries TRBV21-1 and TRBJ1-4; TRBD1 is the table's D call and was not checked against the DNA. TRBV21-1 is shown as a pseudogene. The CDR3 spans 15 residues. Here the CDR3 reads CASSIPQDSSEKLFF. CDR3 in DNA: TGTGCCAGCAGCATACCACAGGATTCAAGCGAAAAACTGTTTTTT.

This clone was seen only once. The rearrangement links TRBV28 to TRBJ2-7; D is possibly TRBD1 (5 bases). V shed 3 bases and J shed 7 bases, with 16 bases lying between them. Looked up from germline, CDR1 is MDHEN and CDR2 is SYDVKM. The CDR3 is made up of 14 amino acids. In nucleotides, the CDR3 is TGTGCCAGCAGTTTCCGGGTAGGGGAAAGGGAGCAGTACTTC. Residues: CASSFRVGEREQYF.

The chain uses TRBV29-1 and TRBJ2-7; a weak D match, TRBD1 (6 bases). There are 11 residues in the CDR3. Deletions cut 6 bases from V and 3 bases from J, with 9 bases between. Germline V lookup: CDR1 SQVTM, CDR2 ANQGSEA. CDR3 sequence: CSVGHYYEQYF. For the CDR3, the DNA is TGCAGCGTGGGACATTACTACGAGCAGTACTTC.

The chain carries TRBV2 and TRBJ2-5; 12 bases map to TRBD2. Germline V lookup: CDR1 SNHLY, CDR2 FYNNEI. The trim removed 5 bases at V and 1 base at J, leaving 11 bases unmatched. This CDR3 is built from 18 residues. The CDR3: CASSFSGTSGPSQETQYF. The CDR3 coding sequence is TGTGCCAGCAGTTTTTCCGGGACTAGCGGGCCTTCCCAAGAGACCCAGTACTTC.

A word on this clone: In the same sample, other DNA sequences code for this CDR3. This chain links TRBV11-2 with TRBJ2-1; D gene unclear. The CDR3 contains 12 residues. Trimming pared 3 bases from V and 8 bases from J, leaving 8 bases between. Germline V gene sequence: CDR1 SGHAT, CDR2 FQNNGV. The DNA of the CDR3 is TGTGCCAGCAGCTTCTTTGGCGATGAGCAGTTCTTC. Amino acid sequence: CASSFFGDEQFF. Filled out from reference TRBV11-2 and TRBJ2-1, the complete variable domain reads EAGVAQSPRYKIIEKRQSVAFWCNPISGHATLYWYQQILGQGPKLLIQFQNNGVVDDSQLPKDRFSAERLKGVDSTLKIQPAKLEDSAVYLCASSFFGDEQFFGPGTRLTVL.

Only one count was recorded for this clone. The rearrangement uses TRBV7-9 and TRBJ2-7; 14 bases map to TRBD2. Per germline, CDR1 SEHNR and CDR2 FQNEAQ (reference sequence). This CDR3 region has 15 residues. J gave up 3 bases and V 10 bases, and 8 bases lay outside the gene matches. In DNA, the CDR3 is TGTGCCACCGAAGAGACTAGCGGGAGGGTCTACGAGCAGTACTTC. Amino acids: CATEETSGRVYEQYF.

The gene calls are TRBV2 and TRBJ2-2; no clear D. CDR1 and CDR2 (germline): SNHLY, FYNNEI. The CDR3 loop spans 13 amino acids. Trimming took 8 bases from V and 3 from J, leaving 10 bases between them. CDR3 coding DNA: TGTGCCAGCCCCATCTCGGACACCGGGGAGCTGTTTTTT. This gives the protein CASPISDTGELFF.